This T cell receptor (beta chain) was sequenced during a study of immune heterogeneity within non-small cell lung tumors. Germline loops: CDR1 SGHRS, CDR2 YFSETQ. V was shortened by 0 bases and J by 0 bases, with 9 bases between the two germline ends. CDR3 size: 16 residues. TCRs were amplified from 600 ng gDNA of bulk tumor per sample. From each primary tumor, several far-apart biopsies were obtained during surgery. Curative operations were performed on patients who had untreated, newly diagnosed non-small cell lung cancer. In this sample, this clonotype turned up many times. TCR beta CDR3 was amplified by multiplex PCR, first round about 10 cycles, 32 V and 13 J primers. TCRdb recomputed calls from the multiplex PCR reads with MiXCR, one row per CDR3 protein. This sample yields roughly 15,000 distinct CDR3 sequences, of which about 30% are seen a single time; around 5% belongs to the top ten.

The chain has TRBV5-1 and TRBJ2-2; D is unclear. The clonotype was recovered from a man between 35 and 55 years old with non-small cell lung cancer. Sequencing was done on a sample of lung tumor tissue. In DNA, the CDR3 is TGCGCCAGCAGCTTGGGGCGGAACACGAACACCGGGGAGCTGTTTTTT. Residues: CASSLGRNTNTGELFF.